Only a few counts were recorded for the clone carrying this T cell receptor (beta chain). What it binds is not known. A much larger clonotype is one base distant, so this may be a read error. V shed 6 bases and J shed 2 bases, with 5 bases lying between them. The CDR3 loop spans 11 amino acids. Germline CDR1 is MNHEY and CDR2 is SVGEGT. The data belong to a study of T cell repertoires in cytomegalovirus infection. Whole-study results and caveats: Across the ex vivo response, the dominant clonotypes were HLA-C-restricted CMV-specific TCR beta clonotypes.

MiXCR, applied by TCRdb to the reads, yields one record per CDR3 protein. Here the sample spans 150,000 or so distinct CDR3 sequences, approximately 17% being singletons. This clonotype was obtained from a human donor in good health (CMV status not recorded). Some clones in this sample may be carry-over from other donors' samples. The genes are TRBV6-2 or TRBV6-3 and TRBJ2-7; the D is unclear. The sample consisted of CD8+ T cells from PBMCs. This CDR3 is CASRWAYEQYF. The CDR3 DNA is TGTGCCAGCAGGTGGGCCTACGAGCAGTACTTC.